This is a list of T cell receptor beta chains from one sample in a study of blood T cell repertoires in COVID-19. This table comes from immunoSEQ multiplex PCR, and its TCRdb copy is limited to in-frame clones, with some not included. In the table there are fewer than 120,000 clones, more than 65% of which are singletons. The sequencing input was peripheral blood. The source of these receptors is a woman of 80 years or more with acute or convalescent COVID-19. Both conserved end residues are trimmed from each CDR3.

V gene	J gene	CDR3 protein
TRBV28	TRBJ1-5	ASRQGAHNQPQH
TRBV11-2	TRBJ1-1	ASSLTENTEAF
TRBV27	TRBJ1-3	ASSLFAQGGNTIY
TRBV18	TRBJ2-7	ASSDTSGGNYEQY
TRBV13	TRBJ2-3	ASSSSAGTRRDTQY
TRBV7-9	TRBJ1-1	ASSVTGKYTEAF
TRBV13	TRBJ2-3	ASSSNRGDDTDTQY
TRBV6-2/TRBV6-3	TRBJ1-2	ASSVRDYGYT
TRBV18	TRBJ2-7	ASSPRDDSSYEQY
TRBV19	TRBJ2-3	ASSDRGRTDTQY
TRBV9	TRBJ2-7	ASSVAPGLLNEQY
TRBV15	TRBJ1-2	ATSREYQGYGYT
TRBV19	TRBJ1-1	ASSILGDRYTEAF
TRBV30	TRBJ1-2	AWSHFGTGGSGYT
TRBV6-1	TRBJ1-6	ASSELGGGNGSPLH
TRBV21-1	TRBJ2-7	ASSISRDSTSSYEQY
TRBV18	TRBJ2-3	ASSPNPSGGADTQY
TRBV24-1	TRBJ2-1	ATSDPGGLSYNEQF